What follows describes a single TCR beta chain. This sample is part of a study of control samples from healthy donors and cancer patients. Sequencing was performed with immunoSEQ multiplex PCR; in TCRdb, only in-frame clones are kept and a portion is missing. The table records under 95,000 clones, about 89% of them present only once. The germline CDR1 and CDR2 sequences are SEHNR and FQNEAQ (reference sequence). The V gene end was trimmed by 1 base and the J gene end by 5 bases; junction bases not matched to a gene: 5. The CDR3 spans 15 residues. This chain joins TRBV7-9 and TRBJ2-1; 7 bases are a match to TRBD2. The material sequenced was blood. The receptor was isolated from a woman in her thirties in good health. The DNA of the CDR3 is TGTGCCAGCAGCTTAGGCAGCGGGAACAACAATGAGCAGTTCTTC. It translates to CASSLGSGNNNEQFF.